This T cell receptor (beta chain) is from a study of spatial heterogeneity in lung cancer. Study-wide points: Counts that tracked tumor mutation counts were those of expanded intratumoral alpha and beta TCRs.

The time point: sample taken at primary tumor resection. The donors were some 70 patients with non-small cell lung cancer that was early-stage and untreated. Germline V gene lookup returns CDR1 SGHTA and CDR2 FQGNSA. This CDR3 has 17 amino acids. V was trimmed by 2 bases and J by 3 bases, leaving 17 bases between them. This clonotype was seen many times. No antigen is known for it. The library was prepared for alpha chains; this beta chain is a stray read, so its frequency means little. TCRdb reprocessed the 5' RACE reads with MiXCR, giving one entry per CDR3 protein. The repertoire holds about 14,000 distinct CDR3 sequences, roughly 4.7% seen once, with around 18% in the top ten.

This TCR was recovered from a female donor with early-stage non-small cell lung cancer. The sample in question was lung tumor tissue, obtained at surgery. This rearrangement joins TRBV7-2 to TRBJ2-1; D unresolved. In nucleotides, the CDR3 is TGTGCCAGCAGCTTATCAGAAGGGTCTAGAATCTACAATGAGCAGTTCTTC. This translates into CASSLSEGSRIYNEQFF.